This T cell receptor (beta chain) derives from a study of T cells in Graves' hyperthyroidism and ophthalmopathy. The V gene's germline CDR1 is KGHDR and CDR2 SFDVKD. V was shortened by 4 bases and J by 6 bases, with 12 bases between the two germline ends. The CDR3 extends over 14 amino acids. It was RNA transcripts that yielded the amplified TCR beta CDR3 regions. Using the HTBI primer set, a first-round RT-PCR was run on the TCR CDR3. TCRdb redid the calling of the multiplex PCR reads with MiXCR, one entry per CDR3 protein. The sample carries around 350,000 distinct CDR3 sequences, 25% recorded once. This clonotype showed up just a few times.

Sequencing was done on a sample of blood. The sequence was collected from a man aged 45 to 65 with Graves' hyperthyroidism. The chain uses TRBV24-1 and TRBJ1-5; a weak D match, TRBD1 (6 bases). Here the CDR3 DNA reads TGTGCCACCAGTGAGCCAGGGGTTGGTCAGCCCCAGCATTTT. It translates to CATSEPGVGQPQHF.